A few counts support the clone carrying this TCR beta chain. What it binds is unknown. TCRdb re-analysed the 5' RACE reads in MiXCR, keeping a single row per CDR3 protein. This table has 300,000 or so distinct CDR3 sequences, approximately 12% appearing once. The data were obtained in a study of T cells after yellow fever vaccination. Overall study findings and caveats: The study found a weaker secondary response that peaked faster, day 5 versus 15.

V gave up 5 bases and J gave up 8 bases, with 22 bases separating them. The CDR3 has 16 residues. Germline-derived CDR1 and CDR2 are LNHNV and YYDKDF (reference sequence). The starting material was CD4+ T cells sorted from PBMCs, obtained 45 days after the yellow fever booster vaccination. The chain couples TRBV15 to TRBJ2-1, with D unresolved. This clonotype originated in a man aged 25-45 years who received the YFV17D yellow fever vaccine. In nucleotides, the CDR3 is TGTGCCACCAGCGGTAACCTGCTCCCTCCTAGGGATGAGCAGTTCTTC. Encoded protein: CATSGNLLPPRDEQFF.